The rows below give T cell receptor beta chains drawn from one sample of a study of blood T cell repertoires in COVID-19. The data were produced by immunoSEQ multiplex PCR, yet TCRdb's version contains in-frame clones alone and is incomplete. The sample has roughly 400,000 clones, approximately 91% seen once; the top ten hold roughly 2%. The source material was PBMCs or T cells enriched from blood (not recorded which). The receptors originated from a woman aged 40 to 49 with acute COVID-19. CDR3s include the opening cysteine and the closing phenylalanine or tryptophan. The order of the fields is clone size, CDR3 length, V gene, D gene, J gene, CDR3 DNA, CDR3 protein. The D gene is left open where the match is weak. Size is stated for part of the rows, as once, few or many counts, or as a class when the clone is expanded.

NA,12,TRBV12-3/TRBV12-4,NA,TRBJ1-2,TGTGTCAGGGGAGCCACCCTCTATGGCTACACCTTC,CVRGATLYGYTF
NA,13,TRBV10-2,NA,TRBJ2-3,TGCGCCAGCAAGACAGATGGGACAGATACGCAGTATTTT,CASKTDGTDTQYF
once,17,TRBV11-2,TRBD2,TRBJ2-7,TGTGCCAGCAGCTTAACCCCCAGCGGGGGCCTTCGCTACGAGCAGTACTTC,CASSLTPSGGLRYEQYF
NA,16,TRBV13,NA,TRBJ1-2,TGTGCCAGCAGCTACTCTACGGGGGGGCGCGGAAATGGCTACACCTTC,CASSYSTGGRGNGYTF
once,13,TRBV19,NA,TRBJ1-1,TGTGCCAGTAGTATGCCGGTAAACACTGAAGCTTTCTTT,CASSMPVNTEAFF
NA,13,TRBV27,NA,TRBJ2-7,TGTGCCAGCAGTTTGAAGGAGACCTACGAGCAGTACTTC,CASSLKETYEQYF
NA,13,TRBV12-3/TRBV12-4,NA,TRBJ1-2,TGTGCCAGCAGTTTAGACAGGGCAGGGGGCTACACCTTC,CASSLDRAGGYTF
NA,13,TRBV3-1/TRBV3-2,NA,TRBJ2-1,TGTGCCAGCAGCCACCTGACTAGTCATGAGCAGTTCTTC,CASSHLTSHEQFF
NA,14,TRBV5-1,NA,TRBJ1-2,TGCGCCAGCAGCCCGCGGGACTCACTATATGGCTACACCTTC,CASSPRDSLYGYTF
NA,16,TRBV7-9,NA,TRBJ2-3,TGTGCCAGCAGCTTAGACGGACAGCGATACACAGATACGCAGTATTTT,CASSLDGQRYTDTQYF
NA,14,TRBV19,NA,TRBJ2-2,TGTGCCAGTATGTGGACAGTGGGAACCGGGGAGCTGTTTTTT,CASMWTVGTGELFF
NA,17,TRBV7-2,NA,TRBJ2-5,TGTGCCAGCAGCTTAGAAGGGCGACAGACCAGTCAAGAGACCCAGTACTTC,CASSLEGRQTSQETQYF
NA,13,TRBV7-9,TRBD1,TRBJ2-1,TGTGCCAGCAGCTCCGACAGGGACAATGAGCAGTTCTTC,CASSSDRDNEQFF
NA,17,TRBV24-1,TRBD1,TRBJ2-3,TGTGCCACCAGTGACTCCCCCGGGACAGGAGGGCCAGATACGCAGTATTTT,CATSDSPGTGGPDTQYF
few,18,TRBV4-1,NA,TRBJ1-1,TGCGCCAGCAGCCAAGGGTCAATTCCAGGGACACAGAACACTGAAGCTTTCTTT,CASSQGSIPGTQNTEAFF
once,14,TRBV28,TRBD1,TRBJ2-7,TGTGCCAGCAGGGGACAGGACTTCTCCTACGAGCAGTACTTC,CASRGQDFSYEQYF
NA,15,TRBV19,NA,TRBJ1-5,TGTGCCAGTAGTATTATTTCAGTTAGCAATCAGCCCCAGCATTTT,CASSIISVSNQPQHF
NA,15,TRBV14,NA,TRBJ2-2,TGTGCCAGCAGCCAGGAGGCCTGGGGCACCGGGGAGCTGTTTTTT,CASSQEAWGTGELFF
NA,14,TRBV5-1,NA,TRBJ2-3,TGCGCCAGCAGCAGAACGAGAGGCACAGATACGCAGTATTTT,CASSRTRGTDTQYF
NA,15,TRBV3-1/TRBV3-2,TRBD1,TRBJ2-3,TGTGCCAGCAGCCAGTTCAGGGGGAGCACAGATACGCAGTATTTT,CASSQFRGSTDTQYF
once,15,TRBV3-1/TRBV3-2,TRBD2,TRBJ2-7,TGTGCCAGCAGCCAAGCGGCGGTTAGCGGGTACGAGCAGTACTTC,CASSQAAVSGYEQYF
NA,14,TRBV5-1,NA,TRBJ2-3,TGCGCCAGCAGACTGGAGGCCCCGGGAGATACGCAGTATTTT,CASRLEAPGDTQYF
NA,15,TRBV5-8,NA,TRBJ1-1,TGTGCCAGCAGCTTGTATTCAGGAAAAATGAGTGAAGCTTTCTTT,CASSLYSGKMSEAFF
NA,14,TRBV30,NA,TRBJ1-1,TGTGCCTGGACCTCCGGACTCCCTAACACTGAAGCTTTCTTT,CAWTSGLPNTEAFF
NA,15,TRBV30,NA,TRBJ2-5,TGTGCCTGGAATAGCGCGGGGATCCCAACGGAGACCCAGTACTTC,CAWNSAGIPTETQYF
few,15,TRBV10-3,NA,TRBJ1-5,TGTGCCATCAGCCAGTTCGGGACTGGAGATCAGCCCCAGCATTTT,CAISQFGTGDQPQHF
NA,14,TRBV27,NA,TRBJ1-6,TGTGCCAGCAGTTCGGGAAGTCGGAATTCACCCCTCCACTTT,CASSSGSRNSPLHF
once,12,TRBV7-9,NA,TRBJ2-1,TGTGCCAGCAGCCCGACTGGGGCATTGGAGTTCTTC,CASSPTGALEFF
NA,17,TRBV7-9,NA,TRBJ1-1,TGTGCCAGCAGCTTAAACAGGCCCAATAAACCGAACACTGAAGCTTTCTTT,CASSLNRPNKPNTEAFF
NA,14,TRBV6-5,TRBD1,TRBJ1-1,TGTGCCAGCAGGCCAAGGGGGCGAAACACTGAAGCTTTCTTT,CASRPRGRNTEAFF
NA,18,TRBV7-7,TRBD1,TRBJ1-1,TGTGCCAGCAGCTCCCACTCGCGACAGGGGGTAAAGAACACTGAAGCTTTCTTT,CASSSHSRQGVKNTEAFF
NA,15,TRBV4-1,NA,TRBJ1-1,TGCGCCAGCAGCCAAGGCGGGGGGCAGATCACTGAAGCTTTCTTT,CASSQGGGQITEAFF
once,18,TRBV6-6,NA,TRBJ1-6,TGTGCCAGCAGTCCCTGGGGCAGGGCCCTCCTCAGGGGTTCACCCCTCCACTTT,CASSPWGRALLRGSPLHF
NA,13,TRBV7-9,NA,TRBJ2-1,TGTGCCAGCAGGTATCAGGGGTACCATGAGCAGTTCTTC,CASRYQGYHEQFF
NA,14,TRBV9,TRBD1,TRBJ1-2,TGTGCCAGCAGCCCTCATCTACCGGGACAGGGTTCCACCTTC,CASSPHLPGQGSTF
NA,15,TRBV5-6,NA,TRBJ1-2,TGTGCCAGCAGCTTGGGGACAGTGATGAACTATGGCTACACCTTC,CASSLGTVMNYGYTF
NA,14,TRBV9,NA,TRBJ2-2,TGTGCCATCCCGCAGACAGGTTCGGGCGGGGAGCTGTTTTTT,CAIPQTGSGGELFF
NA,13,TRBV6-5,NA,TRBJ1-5,TGTGCCAGCAACGCAGGAGGAAATCAGCCCCAGCATTTT,CASNAGGNQPQHF
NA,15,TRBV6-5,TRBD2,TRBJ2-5,TGTGCCAGCAGTTTAGTATCGGGGGGTGAAGAGACCCAGTACTTC,CASSLVSGGEETQYF
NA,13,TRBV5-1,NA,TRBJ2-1,TGCGCCAGCAGCTTGGGACAGCACAATGAGCAGTTCTTC,CASSLGQHNEQFF
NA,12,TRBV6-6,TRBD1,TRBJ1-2,TGTGCCAGCAGGCGAGACAGGGACGGCTACACCTTC,CASRRDRDGYTF
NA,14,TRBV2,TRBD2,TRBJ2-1,TGTGCCAGCACGGCCCCGGGGGGGTACAATGAGCAGTTCTTC,CASTAPGGYNEQFF
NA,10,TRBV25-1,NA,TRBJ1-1,TGTGCCAGCAGTGGGCGGCGAGCTTTCTTT,CASSGRRAFF
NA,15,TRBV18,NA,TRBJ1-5,TGTGCCAGCTCAACAGCTCCGGGGGGCAATCAGCCCCAGCATTTT,CASSTAPGGNQPQHF
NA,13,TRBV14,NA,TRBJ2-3,TGTGCCAGCAGCCGGGACACCACAGATACGCAGTATTTT,CASSRDTTDTQYF
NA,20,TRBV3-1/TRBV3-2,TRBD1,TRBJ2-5,TGTGCCAGCAGCCGGGGCGGGACAGGGACATACCTGGCACTCGCAGAGACCCAGTACTTC,CASSRGGTGTYLALAETQYF
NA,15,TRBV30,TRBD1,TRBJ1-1,TGTGCCTGGAGACGTCCCGGGACAGGGAACACTGAAGCTTTCTTT,CAWRRPGTGNTEAFF
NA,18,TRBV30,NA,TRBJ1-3,TGTGCCTGGAGTGTACAGGACAACCCGGTGGTCTCTGGAAACACCATATATTTT,CAWSVQDNPVVSGNTIYF
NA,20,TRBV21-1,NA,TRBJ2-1,TGTGCCAGCAGCAAAGCGCTTTGGGGCGTGACGAGCGGGGGGGCGTATGAGCAGTTCTTC,CASSKALWGVTSGGAYEQFF
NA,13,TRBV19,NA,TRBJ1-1,TGTGCCAGTAGTATATTCAGGAACACTGAAGCTTTCTTT,CASSIFRNTEAFF
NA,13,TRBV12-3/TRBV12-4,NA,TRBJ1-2,TGTGCCAGCAGTCAGACAGGCCCCTATGGCTACACCTTC,CASSQTGPYGYTF
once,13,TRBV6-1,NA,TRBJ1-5,TGTGCCAGCAGTGAACAGGGTAGTCAGCCCCAGCATTTT,CASSEQGSQPQHF
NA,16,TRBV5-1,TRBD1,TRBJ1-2,TGCGCCAGCAGCGATCCCCGACAGGGGATTAACTATGGCTACACCTTC,CASSDPRQGINYGYTF
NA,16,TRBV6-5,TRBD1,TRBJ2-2,TGTGCCAGCAGTTACTCGAGAACAGGGGGTACCGGGGAGCTGTTTTTT,CASSYSRTGGTGELFF